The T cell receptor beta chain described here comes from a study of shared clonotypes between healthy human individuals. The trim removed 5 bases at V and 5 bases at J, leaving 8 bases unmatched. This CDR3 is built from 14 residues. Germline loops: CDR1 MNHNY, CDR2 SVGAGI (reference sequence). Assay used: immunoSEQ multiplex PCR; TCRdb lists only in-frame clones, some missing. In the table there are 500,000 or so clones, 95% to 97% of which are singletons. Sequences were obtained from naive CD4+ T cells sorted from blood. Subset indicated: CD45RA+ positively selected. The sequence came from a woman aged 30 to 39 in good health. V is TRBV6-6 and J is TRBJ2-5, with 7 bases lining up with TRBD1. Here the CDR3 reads CASSRTGVGETQYF. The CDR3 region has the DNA TGTGCCAGCAGTCGAACAGGGGTGGGGGAGACCCAGTACTTC.